This T cell receptor (beta chain) was sequenced during a study of glioma-infiltrating T cells. Study-level results: Tissue and blood shared very few CDR3 sequences. Tissue-blood divergence was below expectation in non-neoplastic patients, above in gliomas.

In this sample, this clonotype turned up many times. Its antigen is unknown. Using RNA template, CDR3s of TCR alpha and beta were amplified with iRepertoire arm-PCR. TCRdb passed the multiplex PCR reads through MiXCR, listing each CDR3 protein once. In the table there are around 90,000 distinct CDR3 sequences, 35% to 45% of which are singletons. V was cut by 6 bases and J by 0 bases, with 18 bases left in between. Germline V gene sequence: CDR1 MNHEY, CDR2 SMNVEV (reference sequence). CDR3 length equals 17 residues. The sequencing input was glioma tissue, nonneoplastic brain tissue, or PBMCs (not recorded which). This sequence originates from a human donor with low-grade glioma or glioblastoma, undergoing nonglioma brain surgery, or in good health (not recorded which). The chain links TRBV27 to TRBJ1-5; D gene ambiguous. The CDR3 region is CASSPGPSLYSNQPQHF. The CDR3, as DNA: TGTGCCAGCAGCCCCGGGCCTTCCCTTTATAGCAATCAGCCCCAGCATTTT.